Included here is one T cell receptor beta chain sequence, with context. In its sample, this clone was seen a few times. Its antigen is unknown. Base-call qualities are not available, and no considerably larger clone is one nucleotide away. TCRbeta CDR3 regions were amplified from genomic DNA by means of the immunoSEQ Assay, a bias-controlled multiplex PCR. As for how the authors treated the data: The number of nucleated cells in each sample was estimated from the amplification of reference gene primers within the assay. Sequence reads were collapsed and filtered to measure the absolute abundance of every unique TCRbeta CDR3 rearrangement. For each sample, productive Simpson clonality was calculated by taking the square root of Simpson's diversity index across productive rearrangements. Not all clones reach the TCRdb copy of this immuneACCESS table, which keeps in-frame sequences only. Checked studies attribute under half of the gap to unresolved V genes and leave the rest unexplained. That table is the source of V, J and clone size, and D and trimming were worked out from the DNA. This sample is represented by roughly 80,000 clones; roughly 78% of them were singletons. 21% of the sample belongs to the ten largest clones.

The entry originates in a study of blood T cell repertoires in COVID-19 (dated by TCRdb to about 2020). Context from the whole study: Samples from collaborators originated in the United States, Italy and Spain and spanned both the acute and convalescent phases of COVID-19. The prospective study material was composed of cDNA or gDNA derived from T cells, B-cell-depleted T cells, or PBMCs. Subjects who had been exposed to COVID-19, were actively infected with it, or had recovered from it provided the deeply sampled blood TCRbeta repertoires that made up the dataset. A freely available public database, intended as a resource for researchers studying the immune response to SARS-CoV-2, is where the repertoires were released. The samples were drawn from the first 160 participants of the ongoing ImmuneRACE study and from 1,254 subjects provided by 6 global collaborators. Sample metadata almost always included a de-identified subject ID, COVID-19 status, age in years and sex. HLA class I and class II types, where available, came from metadata supplied by the sample provider rather than from assay-based typing.

Paper-wide results and their limitations: The quantity of clinical and demographic metadata differed by source and by participant and was supplied without curation.

Collaborating institutions collected whole blood in K2EDTA tubes following their own protocols. For TCRbeta analysis, collaborator samples were shipped as frozen whole blood, as isolated PBMCs, or as DNA extracted from either sample type. This sequence originates from a human donor in a cohort sampled during active COVID-19. Sequencing was done on a sample of peripheral blood.

The CDR3 corresponds to CASSLRSSGTGNTIYF. DNA sequence: TGTGCCAGCAGCTTAAGGTCCAGCGGAACTGGAAACACCATATATTTT. The sequence joins TRBV7-6 to TRBJ1-3; a confident D gene designation cannot be given. Taken from the germline V gene, the CDR1 and CDR2 loops are SGHVS and FNYEAQ. Its CDR3 holds 16 amino acids, cysteine through phenylalanine. Only CDR3 DNA remains: 48 bases, in frame from the first base. V is shortened by 2 bases, J by 2 bases, and the region joining them spans 13 bases.